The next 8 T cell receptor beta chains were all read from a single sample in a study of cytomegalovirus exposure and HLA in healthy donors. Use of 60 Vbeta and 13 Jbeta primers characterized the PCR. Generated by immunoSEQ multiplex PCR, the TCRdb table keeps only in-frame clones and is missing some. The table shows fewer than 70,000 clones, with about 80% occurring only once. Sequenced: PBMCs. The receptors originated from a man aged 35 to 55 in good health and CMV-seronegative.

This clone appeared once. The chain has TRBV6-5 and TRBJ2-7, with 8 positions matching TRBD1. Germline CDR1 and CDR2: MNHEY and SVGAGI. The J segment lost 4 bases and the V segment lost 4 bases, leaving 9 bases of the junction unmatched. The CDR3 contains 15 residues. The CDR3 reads CASSWGGQGQYEQYF. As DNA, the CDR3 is TGTGCCAGCAGTTGGGGAGGACAGGGACAATACGAGCAGTACTTC.

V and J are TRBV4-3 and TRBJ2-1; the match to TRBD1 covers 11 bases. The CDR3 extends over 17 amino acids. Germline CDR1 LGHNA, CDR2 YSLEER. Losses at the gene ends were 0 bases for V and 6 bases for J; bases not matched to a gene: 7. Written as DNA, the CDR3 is TGCGCCAGCAGCCAAGATGGGGGACAGGGGGGCCGCAATGAGCAGTTCTTC. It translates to CASSQDGGQGGRNEQFF.

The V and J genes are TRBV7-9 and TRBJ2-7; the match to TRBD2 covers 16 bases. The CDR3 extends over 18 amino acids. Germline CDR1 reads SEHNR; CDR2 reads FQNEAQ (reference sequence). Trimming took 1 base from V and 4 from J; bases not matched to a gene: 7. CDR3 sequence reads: CASSLGKGLAGGNYEQYF. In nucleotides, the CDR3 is TGTGCCAGCAGCTTAGGAAAGGGACTAGCGGGGGGGAATTACGAGCAGTACTTC. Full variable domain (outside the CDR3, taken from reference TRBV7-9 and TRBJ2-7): DTGVSQNPRHKITKRGQNVTFRCDPISEHNRLYWYRQTLGQGPEFLTYFQNEAQLEKSRLLSDRFSAERPKGSFSTLEIQRTEQGDSAMYLCASSLGKGLAGGNYEQYFGPGTRLTVT.

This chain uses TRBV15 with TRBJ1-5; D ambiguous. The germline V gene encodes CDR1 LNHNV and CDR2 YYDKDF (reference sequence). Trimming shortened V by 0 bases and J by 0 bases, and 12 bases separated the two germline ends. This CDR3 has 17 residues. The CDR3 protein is CATSRDLQPLSNQPQHF. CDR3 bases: TGTGCCACCAGCAGAGATCTACAGCCACTTAGCAATCAGCCCCAGCATTTT.

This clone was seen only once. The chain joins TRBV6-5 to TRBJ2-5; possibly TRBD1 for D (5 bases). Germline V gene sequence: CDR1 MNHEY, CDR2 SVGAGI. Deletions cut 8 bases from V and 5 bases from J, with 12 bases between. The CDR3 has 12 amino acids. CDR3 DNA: TGTGCCAGCGGAACAGGATTGGAGACCCAGTACTTC. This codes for CASGTGLETQYF.

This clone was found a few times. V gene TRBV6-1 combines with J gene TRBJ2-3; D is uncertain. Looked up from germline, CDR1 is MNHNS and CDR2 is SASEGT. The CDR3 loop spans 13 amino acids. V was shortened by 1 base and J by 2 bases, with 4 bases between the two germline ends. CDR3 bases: TGTGCCAGCAGTGAAGGGCCCACAGATACGCAGTATTTT. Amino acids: CASSEGPTDTQYF.

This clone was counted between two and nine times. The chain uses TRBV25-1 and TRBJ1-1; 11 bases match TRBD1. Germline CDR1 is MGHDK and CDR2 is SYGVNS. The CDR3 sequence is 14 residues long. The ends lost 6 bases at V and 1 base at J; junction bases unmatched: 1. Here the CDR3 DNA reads TGTGCCAGCAGGGGGACAGGGGGGAACACTGAAGCTTTCTTT. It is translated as CASRGTGGNTEAFF.

The CDR3 protein is CASSHFPGQGANSPLHF. CDR3 DNA sequence: TGCGCCAGCAGCCATTTTCCGGGACAGGGGGCTAATTCACCCCTCCACTTT. The V and J genes are TRBV4-1 and TRBJ1-6; 12 bases are a match to TRBD1. The germline V gene has CDR1 MGHRA and CDR2 YSYEKL. This CDR3 contains 17 residues. V was clipped by 3 bases and J by 6 bases; unmatched bases: 6.